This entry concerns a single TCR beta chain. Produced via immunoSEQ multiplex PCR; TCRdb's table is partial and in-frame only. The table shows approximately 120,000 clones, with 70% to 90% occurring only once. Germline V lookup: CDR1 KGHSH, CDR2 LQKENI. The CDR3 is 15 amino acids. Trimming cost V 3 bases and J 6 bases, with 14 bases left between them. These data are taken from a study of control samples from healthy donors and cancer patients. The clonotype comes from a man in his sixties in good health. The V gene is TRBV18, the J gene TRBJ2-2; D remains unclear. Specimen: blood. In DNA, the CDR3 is TGTGCCAGCTCACCTGCGGCTAGTGGTGCCGGGGAGCTGTTTTTT. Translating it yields CASSPAASGAGELFF.